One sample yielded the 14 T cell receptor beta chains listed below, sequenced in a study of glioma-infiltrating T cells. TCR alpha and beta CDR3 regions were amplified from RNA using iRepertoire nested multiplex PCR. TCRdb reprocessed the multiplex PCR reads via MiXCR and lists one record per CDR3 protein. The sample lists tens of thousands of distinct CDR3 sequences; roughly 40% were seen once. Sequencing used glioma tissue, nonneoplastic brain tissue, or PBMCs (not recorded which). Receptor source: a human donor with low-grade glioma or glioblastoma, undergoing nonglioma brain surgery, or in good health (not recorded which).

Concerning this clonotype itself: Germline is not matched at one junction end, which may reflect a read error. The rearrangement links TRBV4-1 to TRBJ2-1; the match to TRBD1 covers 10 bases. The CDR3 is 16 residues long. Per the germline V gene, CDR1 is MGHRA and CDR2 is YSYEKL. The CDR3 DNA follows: TGCGCCAGCAGCCAAGAGCCGACAGGGGGCTACTACGAGCAATTCTTC. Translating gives CASSQEPTGGYYEQFF.

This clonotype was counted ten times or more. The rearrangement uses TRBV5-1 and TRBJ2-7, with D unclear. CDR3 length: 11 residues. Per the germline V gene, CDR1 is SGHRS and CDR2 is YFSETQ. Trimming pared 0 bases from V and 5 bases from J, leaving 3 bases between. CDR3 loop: CASSLANEQYF. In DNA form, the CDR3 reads TGCGCCAGCAGCTTGGCCAACGAGCAGTACTTC.

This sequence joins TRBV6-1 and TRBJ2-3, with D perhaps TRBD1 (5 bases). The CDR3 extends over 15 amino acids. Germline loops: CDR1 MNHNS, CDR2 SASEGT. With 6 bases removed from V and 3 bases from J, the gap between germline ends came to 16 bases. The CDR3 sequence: CASRAGQPMTDTQYF. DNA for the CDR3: TGTGCCAGCAGGGCAGGACAACCTATGACAGATACGCAGTATTTT.

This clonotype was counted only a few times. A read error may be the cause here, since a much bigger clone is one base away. The CDR3 DNA follows: TGCGCCAGCAGCTTGGAGCTAGGTGTTAGGAATGAGAAGTTCTTC. Residues: CASSLELGVRNEKFF. The J gene is TRBJ2-1, the V gene TRBV5-1; D unclear. The CDR3 runs to 15 residues. The germline gives CDR1 SGHRS, CDR2 YFSETQ.

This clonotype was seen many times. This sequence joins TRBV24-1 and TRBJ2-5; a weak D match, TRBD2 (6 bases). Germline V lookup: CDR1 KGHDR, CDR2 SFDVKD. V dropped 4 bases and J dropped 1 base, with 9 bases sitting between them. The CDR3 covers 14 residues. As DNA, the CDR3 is TGTGCCACCAGTGAACCGGGAGCCCAAGAGACCCAGTACTTC. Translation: CATSEPGAQETQYF.

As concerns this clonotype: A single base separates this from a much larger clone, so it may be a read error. Here the CDR3 DNA reads TGTGACAGCTCACCACCAAGGGAGCGGGACACCGGGGAGCTGTTTTTT. This encodes CDSSPPRERDTGELFF. This chain links TRBV18 with TRBJ2-2; possibly TRBD2 for D (6 bases). Germline values: CDR1 KGHSH, CDR2 LQKENI. The CDR3 has 16 residues.

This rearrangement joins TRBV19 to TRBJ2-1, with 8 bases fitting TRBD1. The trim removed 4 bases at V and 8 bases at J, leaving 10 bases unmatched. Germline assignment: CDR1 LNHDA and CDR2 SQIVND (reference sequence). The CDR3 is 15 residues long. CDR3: CASSTQDRAIYEQFF. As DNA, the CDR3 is TGTGCCAGTAGTACCCAGGACAGGGCTATCTATGAGCAGTTCTTC.

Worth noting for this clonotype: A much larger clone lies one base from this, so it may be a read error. The CDR3 nucleotides are TGTGCCAGCAGCGCGGCCGCGTGGGGTCAGCCCCAGCATTTT. Translating it yields CASSAAAWGQPQHF. The J gene is TRBJ1-5, the V gene TRBV9, with unresolved D. The CDR3 covers 14 residues. V was cut by 3 bases and J by 6 bases, with 13 bases left in between. Germline V gives CDR1 SGDLS, CDR2 YYNGEE.

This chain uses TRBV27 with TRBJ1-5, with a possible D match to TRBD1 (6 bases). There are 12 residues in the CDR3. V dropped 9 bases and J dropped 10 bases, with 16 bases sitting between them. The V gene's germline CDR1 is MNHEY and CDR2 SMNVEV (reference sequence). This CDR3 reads CARNYRAHPQHF. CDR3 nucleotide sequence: TGTGCCAGAAATTACAGGGCACATCCCCAGCATTTT.

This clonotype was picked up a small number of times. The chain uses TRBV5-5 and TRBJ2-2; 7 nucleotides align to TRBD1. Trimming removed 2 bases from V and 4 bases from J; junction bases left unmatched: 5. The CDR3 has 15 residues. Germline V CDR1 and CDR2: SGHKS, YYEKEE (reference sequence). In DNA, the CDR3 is TGTGCCAGCAGCTTACAGGGGAGCGCCACCGGGGAGCTGTTTTTT. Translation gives CASSLQGSATGELFF.

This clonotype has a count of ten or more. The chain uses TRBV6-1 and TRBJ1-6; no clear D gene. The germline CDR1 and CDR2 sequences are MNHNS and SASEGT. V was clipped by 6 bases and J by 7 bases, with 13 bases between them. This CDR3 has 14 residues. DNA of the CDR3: TGTGCCAGCAGGGCTCTTGGGGAGAATTCACCCCTCCACTTT. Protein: CASRALGENSPLHF.

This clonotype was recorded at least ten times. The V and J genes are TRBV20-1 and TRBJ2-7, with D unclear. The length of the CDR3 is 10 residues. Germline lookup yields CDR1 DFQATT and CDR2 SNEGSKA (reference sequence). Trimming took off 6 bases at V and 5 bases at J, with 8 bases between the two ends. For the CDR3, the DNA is TGCAGTGCCGGAGTGGACGAGCAGTACTTC. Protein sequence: CSAGVDEQYF.

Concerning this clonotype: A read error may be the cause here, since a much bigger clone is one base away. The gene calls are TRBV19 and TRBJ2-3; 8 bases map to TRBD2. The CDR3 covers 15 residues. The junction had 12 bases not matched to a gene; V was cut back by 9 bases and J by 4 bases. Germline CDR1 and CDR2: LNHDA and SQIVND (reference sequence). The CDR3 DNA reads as TGTGCCAGAAGTCCCGGGACTAGTCGGTCAGATACGCAGTATTTT. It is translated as CARSPGTSRSDTQYF.

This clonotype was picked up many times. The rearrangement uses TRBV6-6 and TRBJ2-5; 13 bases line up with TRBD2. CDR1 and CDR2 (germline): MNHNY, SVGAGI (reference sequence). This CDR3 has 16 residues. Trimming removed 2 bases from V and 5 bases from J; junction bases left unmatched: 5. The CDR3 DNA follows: TGTGCCAGCAGTTACCACCAGACTAGCGGGAGGGAGACCCAGTACTTC. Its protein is CASSYHQTSGRETQYF.